A single sample gave rise to the 9 T cell receptor beta chains below, sequenced in a study of shared clonotypes between healthy human individuals. TCRdb keeps only in-frame clones here, not all; method: immunoSEQ multiplex PCR. This table holds more than 450,000 clones, about four fifths found once. Material: PBMCs. Source of these receptors: a woman between 35 and 50 years old in good health. Some clones in this sample may be carry-over from other donors' samples.

This chain links TRBV29-1 with TRBJ2-3, with 7 positions matching TRBD1. Germline V CDR1 and CDR2: SQVTM, ANQGSEA. The CDR3 length is 14 residues. J gave up 5 bases and V 6 bases, and 11 bases lay outside the gene matches. CDR3 coding DNA: TGCAGCGTGACAGGGTGGGAGAAGAGAGATACGCAGTATTTT. As protein: CSVTGWEKRDTQYF.

The CDR3 sequence is CASSSPGLQYYEQYF. The DNA of the CDR3 is TGTGCCAGCAGCTCGCCGGGACTACAATACTACGAGCAGTACTTC. This chain connects TRBV7-9 to TRBJ2-7; 7 bases map to TRBD2. V lost 4 bases and J lost 3; bases outside the gene matches: 9. Germline loops: CDR1 SEHNR, CDR2 FQNEAQ (reference sequence). This CDR3 is built from 15 residues.

A single count supports this clone. The gene calls are TRBV27 and TRBJ1-4; TRBD1 matches at 7 bases. V lost 6 bases, J lost 8 bases, and 15 bases stayed unmatched. Germline V gene data show CDR1 as MNHEY and CDR2 as SMNVEV (reference sequence). This CDR3 has 16 amino acids. CDR3 protein: CASSLERPQGGEKLFF. Written as DNA, the CDR3 is TGTGCCAGCAGCCTCGAGAGACCCCAGGGGGGCGAAAAACTGTTTTTT.

The chain recombines TRBV5-6 with TRBJ2-7, with TRBD1 identical over 7 bases. V trimming: 5 bases; J trimming: 6 bases; junction bases outside the gene matches: 11. This CDR3 contains 14 residues. Germline loops: CDR1 SGHDT, CDR2 YYEEEE. The CDR3 protein is CASSTRQGKGEQYF. The DNA of the CDR3 is TGTGCCAGCAGTACCCGACAGGGAAAAGGCGAGCAGTACTTC.

The J gene is TRBJ2-5, the V gene TRBV6-5; D is unclear. V lost 5 bases, J lost 5 bases, and 12 bases lay in between. The CDR3 totals 13 residues. Germline assignment: CDR1 MNHEY and CDR2 SVGAGI. The CDR3 here is CASSDSGKETQYF. The DNA for the CDR3 is TGTGCCAGCAGTGATAGTGGGAAGGAGACCCAGTACTTC.

CDR3 loop: CASSSSLNTEAFF. The CDR3 DNA follows: TGTGCCAGCAGTAGCAGCTTGAACACTGAAGCTTTCTTT. V gene TRBV6-1 combines with J gene TRBJ1-1; no clear D. V was cut by 5 bases and J by 0 bases, with 7 bases left in between. The length of the CDR3 is 13 residues. CDR1 and CDR2 from the germline V gene are MNHNS and SASEGT.

The rearrangement joins TRBV7-3 to TRBJ2-2; 12 bases align to TRBD2. Looked up from germline, CDR1 is SGHTA and CDR2 is FQGTGA. CDR3 size: 18 residues. V was clipped by 5 bases and J by 6 bases; unmatched bases: 13. CDR3 amino acids: CASSRGLAGRGGAGELFF. The CDR3 bases are TGTGCCAGCAGCCGCGGACTAGCGGGAAGGGGAGGGGCCGGGGAGCTGTTTTTT.

The chain recombines TRBV10-3 with TRBJ2-3, with TRBD2 matching 9 bases. V shed 3 bases and J 4 bases; nucleotides not matched to a gene: 8. The germline V gene encodes CDR1 ENHRY and CDR2 SYGVKD. The CDR3 extends over 16 amino acids. CDR3 coding DNA: TGTGCCATCAGTGATGTTGGGCGGGAGGGTGCAGATACGCAGTATTTT. Translated: CAISDVGREGADTQYF.

The chain joins TRBV6-1 to TRBJ2-7; 7 positions agree with TRBD1. The CDR3 covers 13 residues. Germline lookup yields CDR1 MNHNS and CDR2 SASEGT. V lost 2 bases, J lost 6 bases, and 4 bases stayed unmatched. CDR3 residues: CASSEQDRFEQYF. DNA of the CDR3: TGTGCCAGCAGTGAACAGGACAGGTTCGAGCAGTACTTC.